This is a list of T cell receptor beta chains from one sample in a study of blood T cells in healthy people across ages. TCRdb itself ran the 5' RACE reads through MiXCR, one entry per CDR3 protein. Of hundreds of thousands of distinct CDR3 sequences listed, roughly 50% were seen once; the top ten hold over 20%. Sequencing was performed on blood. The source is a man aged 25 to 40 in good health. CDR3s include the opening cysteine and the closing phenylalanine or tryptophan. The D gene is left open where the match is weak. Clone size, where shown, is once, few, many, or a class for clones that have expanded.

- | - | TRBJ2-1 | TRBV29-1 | CSAAPSSHNEQFF | TGCAGCGCTGCGCCTAGCTCACACAATGAGCAGTTCTTC
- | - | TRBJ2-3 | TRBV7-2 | CASSQLTSADTQYF | TGTGCCAGCAGCCAATTGACTAGTGCAGATACGCAGTATTTT
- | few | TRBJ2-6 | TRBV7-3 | CASKFSGANVLTF | TGTGCCAGCAAGTTCTCTGGGGCCAACGTCCTGACTTTC
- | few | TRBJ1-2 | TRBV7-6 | CASSPTTIRDRGRTYGYTF | TGTGCCAGCAGCCCAACGACGATCCGGGACCGCGGTCGAACCTATGGCTACACCTTC
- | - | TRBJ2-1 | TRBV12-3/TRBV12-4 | CASSLARPRATPTLFF | TGTGCCAGCAGTTTAGCGAGGCCCCGGGCGACACCGACCCTGTTCTTC
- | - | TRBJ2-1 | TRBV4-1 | CASSQESRDRYNEQFF | TGCGCCAGCAGCCAAGAATCGCGGGACCGGTACAATGAGCAGTTCTTC
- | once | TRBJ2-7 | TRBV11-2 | CASSQVTSRASYEQYF | TGTGCCAGCAGCCAAGTAACTAGCAGGGCGTCCTACGAGCAGTACTTC
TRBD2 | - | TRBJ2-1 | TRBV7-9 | CASSFKREGLVEQFF | TGTGCCAGCAGCTTCAAGCGGGAGGGCCTGGTTGAGCAGTTCTTC
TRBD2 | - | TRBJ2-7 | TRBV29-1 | CSVEDPSGSYEQYF | TGCAGCGTTGAGGATCCTAGCGGTTCCTACGAGCAGTACTTC
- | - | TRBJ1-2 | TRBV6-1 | CASTLERQARGYTF | TGTGCCAGCACCCTCGAACGACAGGCCCGAGGCTACACCTTC
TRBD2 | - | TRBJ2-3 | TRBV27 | CASGPGLGADTQYF | TGTGCCAGCGGTCCGGGACTAGGGGCAGATACGCAGTATTTT
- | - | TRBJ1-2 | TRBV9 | CASSVEARANYGYTF | TGTGCCAGCAGCGTAGAAGCGAGAGCTAACTATGGCTACACCTTC
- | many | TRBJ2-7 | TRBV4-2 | CASSPLFAGRSYEQYF | TGTGCCAGCAGCCCCCTTTTTGCGGGTAGGTCCTACGAGCAGTACTTC
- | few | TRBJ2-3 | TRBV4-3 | CASSRQARGDTQYF | TGCGCCAGCAGCAGACAGGCTAGGGGGGATACGCAGTATTTT
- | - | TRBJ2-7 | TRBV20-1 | CSAYPSHEQYF | TGCAGTGCTTATCCCTCGCACGAGCAGTACTTC
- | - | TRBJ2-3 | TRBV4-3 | CASSQVGSLDTQYF | TGCGCCAGCAGCCAAGTAGGGTCATTGGATACGCAGTATTTT
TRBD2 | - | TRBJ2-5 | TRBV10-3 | CAISDRTSSQTQYF | TGTGCCATCAGTGATCGGACTAGCTCTCAGACCCAGTACTTC
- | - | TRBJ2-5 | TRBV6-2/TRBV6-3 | CASRPTGGGYEQYF | TGTGCCAGCAGACCCACCGGGGGCGGGTATGAGCAGTACTTC
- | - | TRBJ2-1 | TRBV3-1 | CASRNAGDSYNEQFF | TGTGCCAGCAGAAATGCAGGGGACTCCTACAATGAGCAGTTCTTC
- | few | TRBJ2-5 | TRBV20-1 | CSARDLGLLYQETQYF | TGCAGTGCTAGAGACCTTGGACTCCTGTACCAAGAGACCCAGTACTTC
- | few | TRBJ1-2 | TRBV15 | CATSRVVEANYGYTF | TGTGCCACCAGCAGAGTTGTTGAAGCTAACTATGGCTACACCTTC
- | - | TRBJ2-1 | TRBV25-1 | CASGRGLGGNEQFF | TGTGCCAGCGGAAGAGGGTTGGGGGGCAATGAGCAGTTCTTC
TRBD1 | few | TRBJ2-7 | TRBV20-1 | CSAPGTGGVYEQYF | TGCAGTGCTCCCGGGACAGGGGGCGTGTACGAGCAGTACTTC
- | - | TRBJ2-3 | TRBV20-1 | CSARDPGRDTQYF | TGCAGTGCTAGAGATCCGGGGAGAGATACGCAGTATTTT
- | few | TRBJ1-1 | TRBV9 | CASSEGYNTEAFF | TGTGCCAGCAGCGAGGGATACAACACTGAAGCTTTCTTT
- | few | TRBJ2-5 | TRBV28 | CASSGGRETQYF | TGTGCCAGCAGTGGTGGCAGGGAGACCCAGTACTTC
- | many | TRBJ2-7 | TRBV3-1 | CASSLGTDREQYF | TGTGCCAGCAGCCTCGGGACGGACCGTGAGCAGTACTTC
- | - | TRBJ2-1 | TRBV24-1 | CATSDRQAGSEQFF | TGTGCCACCAGTGATCGACAGGCGGGGTCTGAGCAGTTCTTC
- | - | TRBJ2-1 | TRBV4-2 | CASSQEASEQFF | TGTGCCAGCAGCCAAGAGGCGAGTGAGCAGTTCTTC
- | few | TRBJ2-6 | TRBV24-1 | CATSVPGANVLTF | TGTGCCACCAGTGTTCCTGGGGCCAACGTCCTGACTTTC
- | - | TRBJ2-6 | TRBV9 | CASSVAPSGANVLTF | TGTGCCAGCAGCGTAGCACCCTCTGGGGCCAACGTCCTGACTTTC
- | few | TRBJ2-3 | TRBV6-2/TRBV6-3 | CASMLTDTQYF | TGTGCCAGCATGCTCACAGATACGCAGTATTTT
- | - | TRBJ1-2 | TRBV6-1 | CASGKGDGYTF | TGTGCCAGCGGGAAGGGTGATGGCTACACCTTC
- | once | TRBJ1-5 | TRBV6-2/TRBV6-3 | CASTDRTGVIQPQHF | TGTGCCAGCACCGATCGTACCGGCGTGATTCAGCCCCAGCATTTT
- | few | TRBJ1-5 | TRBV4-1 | CASSQLRVGSNQPQHF | TGCGCCAGCAGCCAACTACGGGTCGGAAGCAATCAGCCCCAGCATTTT
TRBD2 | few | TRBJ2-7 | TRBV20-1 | CSAILAGDPVYEQYF | TGCAGTGCTATCTTAGCGGGAGACCCGGTCTACGAGCAGTACTTC
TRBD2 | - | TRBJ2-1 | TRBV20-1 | CSASQGGSYNEQFF | TGCAGTGCTAGTCAGGGAGGGTCCTACAATGAGCAGTTCTTC
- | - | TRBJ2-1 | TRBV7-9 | CASSLELWSEQFF | TGTGCCAGCAGCTTAGAGCTTTGGAGTGAGCAGTTCTTC
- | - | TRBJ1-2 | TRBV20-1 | CSARLGYGYTF | TGCAGTGCTAGATTGGGTTATGGCTACACCTTC
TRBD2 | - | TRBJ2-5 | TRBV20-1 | CSARDPGLGETQYF | TGCAGTGCTAGAGATCCGGGACTAGGGGAGACCCAGTACTTC
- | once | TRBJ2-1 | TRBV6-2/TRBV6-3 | CASSLKGPLSYNEQFF | TGTGCCAGCAGTTTAAAGGGACCCCTCTCCTACAATGAGCAGTTCTTC
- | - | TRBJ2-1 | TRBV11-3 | CASSPSAGRGRGNEQFF | TGTGCCAGCAGCCCCAGCGCGGGAAGGGGGCGCGGTAATGAGCAGTTCTTC
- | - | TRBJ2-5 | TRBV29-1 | CSVGYVGLQENEQYF | TGCAGCGTGGGGTATGTGGGGTTACAGGAAAATGAGCAGTACTTC
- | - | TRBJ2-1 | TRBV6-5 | CASRGLEGTYNEQFF | TGTGCCAGCAGGGGCCTCGAAGGAACCTACAATGAGCAGTTCTTC
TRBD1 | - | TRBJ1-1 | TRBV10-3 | CAISGDREWNTEAFF | TGTGCCATCAGTGGGGACAGGGAATGGAACACTGAAGCTTTCTTT
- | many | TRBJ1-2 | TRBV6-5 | CASRAGQLYGYTF | TGTGCCAGCAGGGCCGGACAGCTCTATGGCTACACCTTC
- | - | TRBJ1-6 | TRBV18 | CASSLRTGPSDSSPLHF | TGTGCCAGCTCACTGAGGACGGGGCCCTCCGATAGTTCACCCCTCCACTTT
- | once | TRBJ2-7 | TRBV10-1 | CASFSRYTYEQYF | TGCGCCAGCTTTTCCAGATATACCTACGAGCAGTACTTC
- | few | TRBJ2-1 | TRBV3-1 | CASSQGWGDEQFF | TGTGCCAGCAGCCAAGGATGGGGCGATGAGCAGTTCTTC
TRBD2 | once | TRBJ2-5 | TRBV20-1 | CSARAPPSSGGQETQYF | TGCAGTGCTAGAGCCCCCCCATCTAGCGGAGGACAAGAGACCCAGTACTTC
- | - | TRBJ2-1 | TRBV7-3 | CASSLNWVEREQFF | TGTGCCAGCAGCTTAAATTGGGTAGAACGAGAGCAGTTCTTC
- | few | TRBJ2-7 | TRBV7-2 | CASSTVLDYEQYF | TGTGCCAGCAGCACCGTTTTAGACTACGAGCAGTACTTC
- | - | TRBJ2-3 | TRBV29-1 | CSVEPRVNTQYF | TGCAGCGTAGAGCCCCGAGTAAATACGCAGTATTTT
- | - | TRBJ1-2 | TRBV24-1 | CATRTALGGYTF | TGTGCCACACGGACAGCCCTAGGGGGCTACACCTTC
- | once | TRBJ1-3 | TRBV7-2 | CASSPGGRGRSGNTIYF | TGTGCCAGCAGCCCGGGGGGTCGGGGGCGATCTGGAAACACCATATATTTT
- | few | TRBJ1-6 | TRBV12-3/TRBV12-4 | CASRYTGQGGSPLHF | TGTGCCAGCAGATACACCGGCCAGGGCGGTTCACCCCTCCACTTT
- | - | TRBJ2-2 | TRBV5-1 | CASRSQGGELFF | TGCGCCAGCAGATCCCAAGGAGGGGAGCTGTTTTTT
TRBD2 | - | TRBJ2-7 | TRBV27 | CASSLGPSGKEPYEQYF | TGTGCCAGCAGTTTAGGGCCTAGCGGGAAAGAACCCTACGAGCAGTACTTC
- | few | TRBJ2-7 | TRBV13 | CASSLGELNEQYF | TGTGCCAGCAGCCTTGGAGAATTGAACGAGCAGTACTTC